This T cell receptor beta chain was identified in a study of cytomegalovirus exposure and HLA in healthy donors. Study results and caveats: Most TCR sequences proved rare, with some public TCRs found in many donors. Fewer N-insertions (relative to the roughly 660-donor mean) were reportedly seen in an Asian-associated ancestry cluster in a later analysis.

Unmatched junction bases numbered 9, after V lost 1 base and J lost 5 bases. The CDR3 is made up of 16 amino acids. Per the germline V gene, CDR1 is SGHTA and CDR2 is FQGTGA. Both 60 Vbeta primers and 13 Jbeta primers went into the PCR. Data came from immunoSEQ multiplex PCR; TCRdb stores just in-frame clones and leaves some out. The repertoire table contains over 110,000 clones. With regard to this clone: Its specificity is not known.

Sequenced input: PBMCs. The chain has TRBV7-3 and TRBJ2-5; TRBD2 matches 8 bases. The sequence was obtained from a male donor in good health and CMV-seronegative. The CDR3 loop is CASSLNPGGAGETQYF. In DNA, the CDR3 is TGTGCCAGCAGCTTAAACCCCGGGGGGGCGGGGGAGACCCAGTACTTC.